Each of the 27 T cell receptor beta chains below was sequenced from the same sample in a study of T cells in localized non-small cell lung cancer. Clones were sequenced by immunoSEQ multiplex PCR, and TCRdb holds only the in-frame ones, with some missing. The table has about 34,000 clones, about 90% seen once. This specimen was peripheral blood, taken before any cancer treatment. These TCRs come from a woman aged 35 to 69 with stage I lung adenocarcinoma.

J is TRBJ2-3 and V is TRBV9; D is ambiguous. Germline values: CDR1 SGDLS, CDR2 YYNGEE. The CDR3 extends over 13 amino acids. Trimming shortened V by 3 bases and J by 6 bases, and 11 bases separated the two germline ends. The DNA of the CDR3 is TGTGCCAGCAGCGATGCCGGTTTGGATACGCAGTATTTT. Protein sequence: CASSDAGLDTQYF. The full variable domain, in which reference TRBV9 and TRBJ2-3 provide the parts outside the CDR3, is DSGVTQTPKHLITATGQRVTLRCSPRSGDLSVYWYQQSLDQGLQFLIQYYNGEERAKGNILERFSAQQFPDLHSELNLSSLELGDSALYFCASSDAGLDTQYFGPGTRLTVL.

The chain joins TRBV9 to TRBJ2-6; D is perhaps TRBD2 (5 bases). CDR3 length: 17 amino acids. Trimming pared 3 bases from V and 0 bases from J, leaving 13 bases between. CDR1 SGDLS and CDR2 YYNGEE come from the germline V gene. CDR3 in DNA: TGTGCCAGCAGCGATCCGGTCAGCGGCTCTGGGGCCAACGTCCTGACTTTC. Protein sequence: CASSDPVSGSGANVLTF.

CDR3 nucleotide sequence: TGTGCCAGCAGCTCGGACGGGGCTGGCGAGCAGTACTTC. As protein: CASSSDGAGEQYF. V usage is TRBV11-2 and J usage is TRBJ2-7, with D tentatively TRBD1 or TRBD2 (5 bases each). V gave up 4 bases and J gave up 6 bases, with 13 bases separating them. The CDR3 totals 13 residues. Germline CDR1 SGHAT, CDR2 FQNNGV.

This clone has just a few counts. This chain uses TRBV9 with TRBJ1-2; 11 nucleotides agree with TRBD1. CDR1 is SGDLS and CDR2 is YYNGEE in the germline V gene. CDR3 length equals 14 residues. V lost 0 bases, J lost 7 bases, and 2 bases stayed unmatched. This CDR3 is CASSVGGQGGGYTF. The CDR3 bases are TGTGCCAGCAGCGTAGGGGGACAGGGGGGTGGCTACACCTTC.

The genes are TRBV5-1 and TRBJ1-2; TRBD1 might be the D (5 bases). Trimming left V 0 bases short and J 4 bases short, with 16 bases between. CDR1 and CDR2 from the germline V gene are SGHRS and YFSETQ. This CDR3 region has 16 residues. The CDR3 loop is CASSLGIGQGGYGYTF. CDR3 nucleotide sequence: TGCGCCAGCAGCTTGGGAATAGGCCAGGGCGGCTATGGCTACACCTTC. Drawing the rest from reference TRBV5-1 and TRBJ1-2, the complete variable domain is KAGVTQTPRYLIKTRGQQVTLSCSPISGHRSVSWYQQTPGQGLQFLFEYFSETQRNKGNFPGRFSGRQFSNSRSEMNVSTLELGDSALYLCASSLGIGQGGYGYTFGSGTRLTVV.

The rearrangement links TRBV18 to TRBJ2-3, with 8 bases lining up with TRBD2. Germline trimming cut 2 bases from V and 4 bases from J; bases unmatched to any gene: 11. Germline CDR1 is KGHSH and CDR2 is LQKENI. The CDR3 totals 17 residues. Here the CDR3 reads CASSPSAGTRGADTQYF. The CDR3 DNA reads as TGTGCCAGCTCACCAAGTGCCGGGACTAGAGGTGCAGATACGCAGTATTTT.

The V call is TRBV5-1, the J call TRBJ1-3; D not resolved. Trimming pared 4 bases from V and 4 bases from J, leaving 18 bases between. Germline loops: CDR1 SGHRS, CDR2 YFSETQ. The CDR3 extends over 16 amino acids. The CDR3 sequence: CASSRTGPPVGNTIYF. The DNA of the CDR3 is TGCGCCAGCAGCCGCACGGGCCCTCCGGTCGGAAACACCATATATTTT.

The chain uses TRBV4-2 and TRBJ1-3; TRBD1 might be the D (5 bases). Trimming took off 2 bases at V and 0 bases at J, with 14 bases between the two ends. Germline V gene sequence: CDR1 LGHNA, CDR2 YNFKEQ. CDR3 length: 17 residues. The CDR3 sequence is CASSQRKTASSGNTIYF. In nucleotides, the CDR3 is TGTGCCAGCAGCCAACGTAAGACAGCGAGCTCTGGAAACACCATATATTTT.

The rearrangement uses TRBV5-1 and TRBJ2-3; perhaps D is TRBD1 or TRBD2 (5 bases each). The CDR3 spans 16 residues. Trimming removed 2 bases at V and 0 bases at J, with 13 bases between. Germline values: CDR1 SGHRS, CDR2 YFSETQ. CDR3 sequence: CASSFRDGSSTDTQYF. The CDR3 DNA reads TGCGCCAGCAGCTTCCGGGACGGCTCTAGCACAGATACGCAGTATTTT.

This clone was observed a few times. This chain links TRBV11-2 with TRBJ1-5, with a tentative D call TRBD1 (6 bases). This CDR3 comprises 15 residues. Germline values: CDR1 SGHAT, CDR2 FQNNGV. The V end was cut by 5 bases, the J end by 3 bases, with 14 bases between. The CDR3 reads CASSLQGTNNQPQHF. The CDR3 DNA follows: TGTGCCAGCAGCCTACAGGGAACCAACAATCAGCCCCAGCATTTT.

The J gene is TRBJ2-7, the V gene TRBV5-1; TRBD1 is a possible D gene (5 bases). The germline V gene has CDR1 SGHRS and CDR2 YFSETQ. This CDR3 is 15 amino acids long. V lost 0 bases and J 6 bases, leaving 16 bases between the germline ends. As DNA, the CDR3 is TGCGCCAGCAGCTTGGCTTGGAATGATAGGGGCGAGCAGTACTTC. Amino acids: CASSLAWNDRGEQYF.

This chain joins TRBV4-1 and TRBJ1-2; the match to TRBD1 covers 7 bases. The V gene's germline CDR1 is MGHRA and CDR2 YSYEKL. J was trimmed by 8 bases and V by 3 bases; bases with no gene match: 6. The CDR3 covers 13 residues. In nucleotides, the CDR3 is TGCGCCAGCAGCCAGTTGACAGGGATGGGCTACACCTTC. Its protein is CASSQLTGMGYTF.

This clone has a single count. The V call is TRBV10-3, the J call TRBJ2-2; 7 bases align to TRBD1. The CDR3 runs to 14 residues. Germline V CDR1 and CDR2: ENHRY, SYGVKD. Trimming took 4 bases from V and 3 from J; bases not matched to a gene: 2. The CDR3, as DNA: TGTGCCATCAGTGGACAGGGAGACACCGGGGAGCTGTTTTTT. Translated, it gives CAISGQGDTGELFF.

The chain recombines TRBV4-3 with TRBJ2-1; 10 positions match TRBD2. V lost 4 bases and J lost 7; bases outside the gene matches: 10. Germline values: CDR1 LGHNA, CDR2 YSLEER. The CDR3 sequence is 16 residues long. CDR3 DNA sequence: TGCGCCAGCAGCCCGGAACTAGCGGGGAGGGCGAATGAGCAGTTCTTC. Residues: CASSPELAGRANEQFF.

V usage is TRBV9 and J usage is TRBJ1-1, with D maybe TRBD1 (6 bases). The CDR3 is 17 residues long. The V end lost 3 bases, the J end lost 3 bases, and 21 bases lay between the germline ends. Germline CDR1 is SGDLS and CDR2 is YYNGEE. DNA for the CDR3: TGTGCCAGCAGCGCGAACAGGGCCGTCGGGTATTACACTGAAGCTTTCTTT. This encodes CASSANRAVGYYTEAFF.

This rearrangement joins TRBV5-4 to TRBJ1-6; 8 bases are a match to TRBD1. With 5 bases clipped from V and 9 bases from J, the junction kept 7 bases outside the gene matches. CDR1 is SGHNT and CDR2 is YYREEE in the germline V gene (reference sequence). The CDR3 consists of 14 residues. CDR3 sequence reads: CASRSTGEGSPLHF. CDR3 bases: TGTGCCAGCAGGTCGACAGGGGAGGGTTCACCCCTCCACTTT.

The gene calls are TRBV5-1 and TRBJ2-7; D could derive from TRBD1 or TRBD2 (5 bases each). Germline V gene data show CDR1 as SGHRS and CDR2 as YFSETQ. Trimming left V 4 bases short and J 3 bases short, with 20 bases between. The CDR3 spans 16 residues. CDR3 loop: CASSGGNPNLIYEQYF. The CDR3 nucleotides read TGCGCCAGCAGCGGGGGAAATCCTAATCTAATCTACGAGCAGTACTTC.

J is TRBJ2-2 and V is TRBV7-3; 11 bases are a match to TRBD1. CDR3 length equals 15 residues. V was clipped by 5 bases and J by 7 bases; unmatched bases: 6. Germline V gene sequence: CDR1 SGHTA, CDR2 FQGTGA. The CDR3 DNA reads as TGTGCCAGCAGCCCTCTTGGGACAGGGGGCGGGGAGCTGTTTTTT. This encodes CASSPLGTGGGELFF.

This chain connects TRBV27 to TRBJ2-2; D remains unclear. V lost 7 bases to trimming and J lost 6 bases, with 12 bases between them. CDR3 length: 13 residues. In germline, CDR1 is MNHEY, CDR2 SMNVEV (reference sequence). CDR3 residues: CASTNLPSGELFF. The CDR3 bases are TGTGCCAGCACCAACCTACCCTCCGGGGAGCTGTTTTTT.

In DNA, the CDR3 is TGTGCCAGCAGTTTAGGGACAGGGGTAACCGGGGAGCTGTTTTTT. As protein: CASSLGTGVTGELFF. The chain combines TRBV27 with TRBJ2-2; 10 bases align to TRBD1. Germline V gives CDR1 MNHEY, CDR2 SMNVEV (reference sequence). V was clipped by 2 bases and J by 5 bases; unmatched bases: 2. The CDR3 has 15 residues.

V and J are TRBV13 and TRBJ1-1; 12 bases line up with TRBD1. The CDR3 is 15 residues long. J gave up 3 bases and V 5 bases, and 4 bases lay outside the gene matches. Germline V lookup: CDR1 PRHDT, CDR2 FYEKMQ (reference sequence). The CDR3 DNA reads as TGTGCCAGCAGCCCCCGGGACAGGGGGCACACTGAAGCTTTCTTT. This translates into CASSPRDRGHTEAFF.

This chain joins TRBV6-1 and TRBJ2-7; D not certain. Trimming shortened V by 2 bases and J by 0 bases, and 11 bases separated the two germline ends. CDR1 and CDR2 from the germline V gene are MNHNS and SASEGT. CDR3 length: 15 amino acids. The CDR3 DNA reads TGTGCCAGCAGTGAAAGGCCCGTTTTCTCCTACGAGCAGTACTTC. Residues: CASSERPVFSYEQYF.

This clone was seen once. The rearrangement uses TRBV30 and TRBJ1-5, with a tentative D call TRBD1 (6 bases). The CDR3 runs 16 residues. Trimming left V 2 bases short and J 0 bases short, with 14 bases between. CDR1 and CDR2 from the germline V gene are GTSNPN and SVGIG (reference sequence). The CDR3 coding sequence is TGTGCCTGGAGTATCTCGGGGGGCCATAGCAATCAGCCCCAGCATTTT. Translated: CAWSISGGHSNQPQHF.

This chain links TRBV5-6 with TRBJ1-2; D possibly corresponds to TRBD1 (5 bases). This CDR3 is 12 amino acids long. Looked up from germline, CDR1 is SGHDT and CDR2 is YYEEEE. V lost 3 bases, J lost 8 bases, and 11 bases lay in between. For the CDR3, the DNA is TGTGCCAGCAGCTGGGACCGGAGAGGCTACACCTTC. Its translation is CASSWDRRGYTF. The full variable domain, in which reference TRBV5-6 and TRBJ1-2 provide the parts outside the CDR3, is DAGVTQSPTHLIKTRGQQVTLRCSPKSGHDTVSWYQQALGQGPQFIFQYYEEEERQRGNFPDRFSGHQFPNYSSELNVNALLLGDSALYLCASSWDRRGYTFGSGTRLTVV.

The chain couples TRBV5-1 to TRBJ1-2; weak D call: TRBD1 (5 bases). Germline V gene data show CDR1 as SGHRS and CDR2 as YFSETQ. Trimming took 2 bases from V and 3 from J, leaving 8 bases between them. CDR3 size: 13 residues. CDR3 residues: CASSFRADYGYTF. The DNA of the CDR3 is TGCGCCAGCAGCTTCAGGGCCGACTATGGCTACACCTTC.

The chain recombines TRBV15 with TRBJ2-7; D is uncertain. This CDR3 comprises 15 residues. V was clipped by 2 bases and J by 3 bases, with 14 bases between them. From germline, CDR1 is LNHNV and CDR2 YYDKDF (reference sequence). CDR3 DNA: TGTGCCACCAGCAGAACTGTTGGATCTGGCTACGAGCAGTACTTC. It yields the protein CATSRTVGSGYEQYF. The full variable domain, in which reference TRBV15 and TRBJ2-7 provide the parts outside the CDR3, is DAMVIQNPRYQVTQFGKPVTLSCSQTLNHNVMYWYQQKSSQAPKLLFHYYDKDFNNEADTPDNFQSRRPNTSFCFLDIRSPGLGDTAMYLCATSRTVGSGYEQYFGPGTRLTVT.

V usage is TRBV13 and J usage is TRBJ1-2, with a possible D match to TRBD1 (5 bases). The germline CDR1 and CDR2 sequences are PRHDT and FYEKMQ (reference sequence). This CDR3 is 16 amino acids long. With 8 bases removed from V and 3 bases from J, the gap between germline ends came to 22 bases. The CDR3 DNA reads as TGTGCCAGCTATCCACTGGGCGGCAGGGAGGACTATGGCTACACCTTC. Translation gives CASYPLGGREDYGYTF. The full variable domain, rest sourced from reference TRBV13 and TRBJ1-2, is AAGVIQSPRHLIKEKRETATLKCYPIPRHDTVYWYQQGPGQDPQFLISFYEKMQSDKGSIPDRFSAQQFSDYHSELNMSSLELGDSALYFCASYPLGGREDYGYTFGSGTRLTVV.